Following are 18 T cell receptor beta chains from one sample sequenced in a study of cytomegalovirus exposure and HLA in healthy donors. In the PCR, 60 Vbeta and 13 Jbeta primers were used. Using immunoSEQ multiplex PCR, the repertoire was profiled, and TCRdb retains in-frame clones only, with some absent. The sample carries 150,000 to 200,000 clones, about 80% recorded once. Sequenced input: PBMCs. These receptors originate from a woman in her forties in good health and CMV-seronegative.

The chain combines TRBV19 with TRBJ1-2, with a tentative D call TRBD1 (6 bases). V was cut by 7 bases and J by 3 bases, with 21 bases left in between. CDR3 length: 16 amino acids. Germline-derived CDR1 and CDR2 are LNHDA and SQIVND (reference sequence). The CDR3 region is CASTLILFRGDYGYTF. For the CDR3, the DNA is TGTGCCAGTACGTTAATTTTGTTCAGGGGCGACTATGGCTACACCTTC.

V gene TRBV28 combines with J gene TRBJ1-2, with 9 bases lining up with TRBD1. Germline loops: CDR1 MDHEN, CDR2 SYDVKM. The CDR3 covers 13 residues. V gave up 5 bases and J gave up 7 bases; unmatched junction bases: 5. The CDR3 bases are TGTGCCAGCAGTCGGACAGGGGCAAGTGGCTACACCTTC. It encodes CASSRTGASGYTF.

The rearrangement links TRBV11-2 to TRBJ1-5; tentatively, D is TRBD1 (5 bases). CDR1 is SGHAT, CDR2 FQNNGV, per germline. Trimming left V 2 bases short and J 0 bases short, with 8 bases between. This CDR3 comprises 15 residues. CDR3 residues: CASSLQGYSNQPQHF. The CDR3 region has the DNA TGTGCCAGCAGCTTACAGGGTTATAGCAATCAGCCCCAGCATTTT.

The chain employs TRBV18 and TRBJ2-5; TRBD1 matches 7 bases. The V gene's germline CDR1 is KGHSH and CDR2 LQKENI. The CDR3 is 16 residues long. After removal of 1 base from V and 3 bases from J, the junction contained 8 bases not matched to a gene. The CDR3 region is CASSPLRTGQKETQYF. DNA for the CDR3: TGTGCCAGCTCACCACTTCGGACAGGTCAAAAAGAGACCCAGTACTTC.

The chain uses TRBV9 and TRBJ1-5; the D is unclear. Trimming shortened V by 4 bases and J by 9 bases, and 14 bases separated the two germline ends. The CDR3 extends over 13 amino acids. CDR1 and CDR2 from the germline V gene are SGDLS and YYNGEE. Here the CDR3 DNA reads TGTGCCAGCAGCACCTCTTGGGCAGGGCCCCAGCATTTT. This codes for CASSTSWAGPQHF.

CDR3 amino acids: CASSEFGSGRQNIQYF. CDR3 sequence (DNA): TGCGCCAGCAGTGAGTTCGGTAGCGGGAGGCAAAACATTCAGTACTTC. V and J are TRBV10-2 and TRBJ2-4, with 10 bases identical to TRBD2. The CDR3 is made up of 16 amino acids. CDR1 is WSHSY and CDR2 is SAAADI in the germline V gene. V was pared by 1 base and J by 5 bases, with 5 bases of the junction left unmatched.

The chain uses TRBV10-1 and TRBJ1-1; D gene ambiguous. V gave up 6 bases and J gave up 6 bases, with 8 bases separating them. The CDR3 has 11 residues. CDR1 WNHNN and CDR2 SYGVQD come from the germline V gene (reference sequence). The CDR3 sequence is CASSRGAEAFF. The CDR3 region has the DNA TGCGCCAGCAGCCGGGGTGCTGAAGCTTTCTTT.

The V gene is TRBV5-6, the J gene TRBJ2-5, with 8 positions matching TRBD2. The J call may be in error: the DNA end matches TRBJ2-7 better. CDR3 length: 15 residues. Germline V lookup: CDR1 SGHDT, CDR2 YYEEEE. The CDR3 region is CASSTGTSYLHEQYF. For the CDR3, the DNA is TGTGCCAGCAGCACCGGGACTAGTTATCTCCACGAGCAGTACTTC.

V is TRBV11-2 and J is TRBJ2-5, with D unclear. Per germline, CDR1 SGHAT and CDR2 FQNNGV. The CDR3 consists of 13 residues. Trimming shortened V by 5 bases and J by 2 bases, and 9 bases separated the two germline ends. The CDR3 DNA sequence: TGTGCCAGCAGCCGTCTTTTACAAGAGACCCAGTACTTC. Its translation: CASSRLLQETQYF.

Only a few counts were recorded for this clone. The chain combines TRBV2 with TRBJ1-2; weak D call: TRBD1 (6 bases). V lost 9 bases, J lost 8 bases, and 19 bases lay in between. Germline V gene lookup returns CDR1 SNHLY and CDR2 FYNNEI. CDR3 size: 13 residues. DNA for the CDR3: TGTGCCAGATCCTCGGGGGGGGCTCAAGGCTACACCTTC. Its protein is CARSSGGAQGYTF.

The V and J genes are TRBV5-4 and TRBJ2-3; a weak D match, TRBD2 (7 bases). V was trimmed by 2 bases and J by 2 bases, leaving 15 bases between them. Per germline, CDR1 SGHNT and CDR2 YYREEE (reference sequence). The CDR3 has 16 amino acids. The CDR3 reads CASSFLAGANTDTQYF. In DNA form, the CDR3 reads TGTGCCAGCAGCTTCCTCGCGGGGGCCAACACAGATACGCAGTATTTT.

This clone has just one count. The V gene is TRBV7-2, the J gene TRBJ2-7, with 9 positions matching TRBD1. Trimming cost V 6 bases and J 9 bases; bases outside gene matches: 6. The CDR3 totals 12 residues. Per the germline V gene, CDR1 is SGHTA and CDR2 is FQGNSA. The CDR3 here is CASRPTGGAQYF. The CDR3 nucleotides read TGTGCCAGCAGGCCAACAGGGGGCGCGCAGTACTTC.

V and J are TRBV27 and TRBJ1-2, with D perhaps matching TRBD1 (6 bases). V lost 3 bases to trimming and J lost 2 bases, with 7 bases between them. The CDR3 has 13 amino acids. Germline CDR1 and CDR2: MNHEY and SMNVEV (reference sequence). CDR3 in amino acids: CASSFQGNYGYTF. The DNA of the CDR3 is TGTGCCAGCAGTTTTCAGGGGAACTATGGCTACACCTTC.

The chain is built from TRBV4-3 and TRBJ2-7; 8 positions match TRBD2. The CDR3 has 16 residues. The junction had 5 bases not matched to a gene; V was cut back by 1 base and J by 0 bases. Per germline, CDR1 LGHNA and CDR2 YSLEER. Here the CDR3 DNA reads TGCGCCAGCAGCCAAGGTACGACTAGCGTCTCCTACGAGCAGTACTTC. Translated: CASSQGTTSVSYEQYF.

This clone has only a few counts. The chain links TRBV6-5 to TRBJ1-4; D not resolved. V was clipped by 4 bases and J by 7 bases, with 16 bases between them. The CDR3 contains 15 residues. CDR1 is MNHEY and CDR2 is SVGAGI in the germline V gene. The CDR3 DNA is TGTGCCAGCAGTTTGACTACATCATCAGGTGAAAAACTGTTTTTT. Amino acid sequence: CASSLTTSSGEKLFF.

The CDR3 protein is CATSGRGSYNEQFF. The CDR3 DNA follows: TGTGCCACCTCCGGTCGCGGGTCATACAATGAGCAGTTCTTC. The chain is built from TRBV28 and TRBJ2-1; maybe TRBD2 (5 bases). CDR3 length: 14 amino acids. The V gene lost 10 bases and the J gene lost 4 bases, with 17 bases spanning the gap. Germline assignment: CDR1 MDHEN and CDR2 SYDVKM.

The chain recombines TRBV27 with TRBJ2-5; 14 bases fit TRBD2. The J call is doubtful: the DNA matches TRBJ2-7 better. CDR3 size: 17 residues. Germline CDR1 reads MNHEY; CDR2 reads SMNVEV (reference sequence). This CDR3 reads CASSFRTSGGRSYEQYF. CDR3 coding DNA: TGTGCCAGCAGTTTTAGGACTAGCGGGGGGCGGAGCTACGAGCAGTACTTC.

V usage is TRBV30 and J usage is TRBJ1-5, with D uncertain. The CDR3 has 15 amino acids. Germline V lookup: CDR1 GTSNPN, CDR2 SVGIG (reference sequence). V was clipped by 2 bases and J by 6 bases, with 17 bases between them. For the CDR3, the DNA is TGTGCCTGGAGTCAAATCAACGAGGCCGGTCAGCCCCAGCATTTT. Translated: CAWSQINEAGQPQHF.